A selection of T cell receptor beta chains follows, all from one sample in a study of blood T cells in healthy people across ages. TCRdb recomputed calls from the 5' RACE reads with MiXCR, one row per CDR3 protein. The sample has about 830,000 distinct CDR3 sequences; about three fifths are singletons. The source material was blood. The origin of the receptors is a man younger than 45 in good health. The conserved cysteine and the conserved F or W are not part of the CDR3 here. Fields, in order: V gene, clone size, CDR3 protein. Size tells how often a clone was seen (once, few, many) or the class of an expanded clone, and some rows leave it out.

V gene: TRBV4-3; clone size: .; CDR3 protein: ASSQDRAGTEAF
V gene: TRBV6-5; clone size: .; CDR3 protein: ASSYSTLTTNYGYT
V gene: TRBV18; clone size: .; CDR3 protein: ASSPGTAYNEQY
V gene: TRBV20-1; clone size: once; CDR3 protein: SVRTGVYEQY
V gene: TRBV10-3; clone size: .; CDR3 protein: AISRTSGISYNEQF
V gene: TRBV20-1; clone size: .; CDR3 protein: SAPSRRAGESETQY
V gene: TRBV7-2; clone size: .; CDR3 protein: ASSLAIGASYNEQF
V gene: TRBV3-1; clone size: .; CDR3 protein: ASSQSAGLGQPQH
V gene: TRBV5-1; clone size: .; CDR3 protein: ASGRETGANVLT
V gene: TRBV20-1; clone size: few; CDR3 protein: SNYQSAANEQY
V gene: TRBV28; clone size: .; CDR3 protein: ASSVYRGYEQY
V gene: TRBV29-1; clone size: few; CDR3 protein: SVESTHSYEQY
V gene: TRBV7-2; clone size: .; CDR3 protein: ASSLAWLAGGREQY
V gene: TRBV6-5; clone size: .; CDR3 protein: ASSPNPFANYGYT
V gene: TRBV6-6; clone size: .; CDR3 protein: ATLPRGQGSWEQY
V gene: TRBV20-1; clone size: .; CDR3 protein: SARDPRANTEAF
V gene: TRBV6-2/TRBV6-3; clone size: few; CDR3 protein: ASSSPTGGANVLT